This T cell receptor beta chain is from a study of T cell repertoires in cytomegalovirus infection. At the level of the study: An indication of both CMV infection and matching HLA type came from public TCR beta signatures.

CDR3 length: 15 amino acids. J was trimmed by 1 base and V by 5 bases; bases with no gene match: 9. CDR1 DFQATT and CDR2 SNEGSKA come from the germline V gene (reference sequence). Only a few counts were recorded for this clonotype. Its antigen is currently unknown. TCRdb reprocessed the reads with MiXCR, giving one entry per CDR3 protein. The repertoire holds hundreds of thousands of distinct CDR3 sequences, with 35% as singletons. Whole-study results and caveats: HLA-C-restricted CMV-specific TCR beta clonotypes were dominant in the ex vivo response. CMV carriers having the relevant HLA were flagged by cumulative public TCR beta family frequency.

The chain employs TRBV20-1 and TRBJ2-3; 7 bases fit TRBD1. The sequence derives from a human donor in good health (CMV status not recorded). Some clones in this sample may be carry-over from other donors' samples. Sequenced input: PBMCs. The CDR3 loop reads CSAETGEGGTDTQYF. In nucleotides, the CDR3 is TGCAGTGCTGAAACAGGGGAAGGGGGCACAGATACGCAGTATTTT.